The table lists the clone carrying this TCR beta chain with a few counts. This sample was included in a study of cytotoxic CD8 clonotypes in ibrutinib-treated CLL. Assay used: immunoSEQ multiplex PCR; TCRdb lists only in-frame clones, some missing. The data show approximately 46,000 clones, 55% to 75% seen once. The germline CDR1 and CDR2 sequences are SGDLS and YYNGEE. Trimming left V 4 bases short and J 9 bases short, with 17 bases between. The CDR3 runs 14 residues. The V and J genes are TRBV9 and TRBJ1-3; weak D call: TRBD1 (5 bases). The sequencing used PBMCs, collected after 12 months of ibrutinib treatment. This receptor was taken from a human donor with chronic lymphocytic leukemia. The chain's CDR3 is CASSKEGQGRTIYF. CDR3 nucleotides: TGTGCCAGCAGCAAAGAGGGGCAGGGACGCACCATATATTTT.